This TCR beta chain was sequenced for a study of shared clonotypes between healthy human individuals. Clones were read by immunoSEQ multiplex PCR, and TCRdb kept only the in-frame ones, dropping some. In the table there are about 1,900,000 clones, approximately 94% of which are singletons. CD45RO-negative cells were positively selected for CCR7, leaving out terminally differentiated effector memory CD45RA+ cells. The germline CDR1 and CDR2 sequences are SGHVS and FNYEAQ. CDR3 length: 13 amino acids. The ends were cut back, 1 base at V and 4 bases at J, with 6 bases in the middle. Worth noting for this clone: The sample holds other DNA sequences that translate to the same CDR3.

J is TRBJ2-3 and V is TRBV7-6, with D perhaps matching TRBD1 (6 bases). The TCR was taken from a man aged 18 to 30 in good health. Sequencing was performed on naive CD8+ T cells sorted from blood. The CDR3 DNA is TGTGCCAGCAGCTTAGGGGGGCCAGATACGCAGTATTTT. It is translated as CASSLGGPDTQYF. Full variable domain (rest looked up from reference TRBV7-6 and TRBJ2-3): GAGVSQSPRYKVTKRGQDVALRCDPISGHVSLYWYRQALGQGPEFLTYFNYEAQQDKSGLPNDRFSAERPEGSISTLTIQRTEQRDSAMYRCASSLGGPDTQYFGPGTRLTVL.